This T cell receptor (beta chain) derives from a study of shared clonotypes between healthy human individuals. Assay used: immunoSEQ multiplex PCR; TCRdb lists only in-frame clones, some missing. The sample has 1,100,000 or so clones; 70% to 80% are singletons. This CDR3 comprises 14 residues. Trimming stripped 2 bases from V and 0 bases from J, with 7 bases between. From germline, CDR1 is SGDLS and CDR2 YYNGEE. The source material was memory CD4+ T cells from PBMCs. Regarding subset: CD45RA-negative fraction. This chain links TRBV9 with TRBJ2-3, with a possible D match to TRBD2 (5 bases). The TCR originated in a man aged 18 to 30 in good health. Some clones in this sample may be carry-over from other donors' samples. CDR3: CASSVRASTDTQYF. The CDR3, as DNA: TGTGCCAGCAGCGTGCGGGCTAGCACAGATACGCAGTATTTT.